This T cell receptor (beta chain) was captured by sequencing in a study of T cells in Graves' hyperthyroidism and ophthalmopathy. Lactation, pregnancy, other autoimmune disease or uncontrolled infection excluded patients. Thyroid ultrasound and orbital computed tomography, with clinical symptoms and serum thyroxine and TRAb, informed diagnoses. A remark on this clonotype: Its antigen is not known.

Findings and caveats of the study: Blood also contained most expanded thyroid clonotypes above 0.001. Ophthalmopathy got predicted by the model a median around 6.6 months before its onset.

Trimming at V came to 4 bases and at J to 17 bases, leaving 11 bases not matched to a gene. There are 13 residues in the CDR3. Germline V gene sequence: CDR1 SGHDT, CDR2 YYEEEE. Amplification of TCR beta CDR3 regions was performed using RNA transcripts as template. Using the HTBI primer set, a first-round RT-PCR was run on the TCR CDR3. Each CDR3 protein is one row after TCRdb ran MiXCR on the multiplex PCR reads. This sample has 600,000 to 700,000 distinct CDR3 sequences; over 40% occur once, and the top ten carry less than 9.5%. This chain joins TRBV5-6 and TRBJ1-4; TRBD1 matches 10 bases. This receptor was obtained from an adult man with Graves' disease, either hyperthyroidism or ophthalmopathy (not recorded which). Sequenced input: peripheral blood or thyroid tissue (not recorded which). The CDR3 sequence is CASSPDRQGAVFF. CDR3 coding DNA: TGTGCCAGCAGCCCGGACCGACAGGGGGCTGTTTTTTTT.